A single sample gave rise to the 22 T cell receptor beta chains below, sequenced in a study of identical twins. TCRdb reanalysed the 5' RACE reads using MiXCR and keeps one entry per CDR3 protein. The sample records a few hundred thousand distinct CDR3 sequences, 10% to 15% being singletons. This sample was shared with a second study, whose subject was yellow fever vaccine responses in identical twins.

Sequenced material: CD8+ T cells sorted from blood. These receptors were obtained from a woman between 18 and 30 years old in good health.

V gene TRBV6-1 combines with J gene TRBJ2-1; 11 bases line up with TRBD1. Germline trimming cut 5 bases from V and 3 bases from J; bases unmatched to any gene: 6. Germline V lookup: CDR1 MNHNS, CDR2 SASEGT. The CDR3 extends over 16 amino acids. Written as DNA, the CDR3 is TGTGCCAGCAGTAAACCGGGACAGGGGGACTACAATGAGCAGTTCTTC. This gives the protein CASSKPGQGDYNEQFF.

The chain carries TRBV20-1 and TRBJ2-5; D is perhaps TRBD2 (5 bases). The CDR3 is 15 residues long. CDR1 DFQATT and CDR2 SNEGSKA come from the germline V gene (reference sequence). Trimming pared 6 bases from V and 2 bases from J, leaving 19 bases between. CDR3 in amino acids: CSAASLEDSQETQYF. DNA of the CDR3: TGCAGTGCAGCCTCGCTGGAGGACTCGCAAGAGACCCAGTACTTC.

This clonotype was recorded many times. The chain links TRBV12-3 or TRBV12-4 to TRBJ2-7, with unresolved D. V was cut by 3 bases and J by 3 bases, with 6 bases left in between. The CDR3 is 12 amino acids. CDR3 in DNA: TGTGCCAGCAGTTTGTCCGACTACGAGCAGTACTTC. Protein: CASSLSDYEQYF.

The chain couples TRBV13 to TRBJ2-1, with TRBD2 as a possible D gene (5 bases). CDR3 length: 15 residues. Germline CDR1 is PRHDT and CDR2 is FYEKMQ (reference sequence). Between the trimmed V and J ends, which lost 3 bases and 3 bases, there was a span of 12 bases. CDR3 sequence (DNA): TGTGCCAGCAGCTTCCCCAGCGGCTTCTACAATGAGCAGTTCTTC. Protein product: CASSFPSGFYNEQFF.

Only a few counts were recorded for this clonotype. V gene TRBV7-9 combines with J gene TRBJ2-7, with TRBD1 identical over 8 bases. Germline values: CDR1 SEHNR, CDR2 FQNEAQ (reference sequence). With 3 bases clipped from V and 3 bases from J, the junction kept 7 bases outside the gene matches. This CDR3 contains 15 residues. CDR3 in DNA: TGTGCCAGCAGCTTGGGACAGGTCCTTAGCTACGAGCAGTACTTC. This gives the protein CASSLGQVLSYEQYF.

This clonotype was detected only a few times. The gene calls are TRBV12-3 or TRBV12-4 and TRBJ2-7; 7 bases align to TRBD2. The CDR3 consists of 15 residues. V lost 2 bases, J lost 3 bases, and 7 bases stayed unmatched. CDR3 region: CASSLRRDYLYEQYF. In DNA, the CDR3 is TGTGCCAGCAGTTTACGGCGGGACTACCTCTACGAGCAGTACTTC.

This clonotype showed up just a few times. The rearrangement links TRBV19 to TRBJ2-1; 9 bases line up with TRBD2. The CDR3 sequence is 18 residues long. Germline V gives CDR1 LNHDA, CDR2 SQIVND (reference sequence). V was clipped by 0 bases and J by 5 bases; unmatched bases: 11. The CDR3 DNA sequence: TGTGCCAGTAGTATAGAAGGTGTGGCGGGAGGGCCTCACAATGAGCAGTTCTTC. The encoded protein is CASSIEGVAGGPHNEQFF.

This clonotype was counted a few times. The chain links TRBV3-1 to TRBJ2-5; tentatively, D is TRBD2 (6 bases). The germline CDR1 and CDR2 sequences are LGHDT and YNNKEL (reference sequence). The CDR3 is 15 amino acids. V lost 0 bases and J 1 base, leaving 9 bases between the germline ends. As DNA, the CDR3 is TGTGCCAGCAGCCAAGAGTGGGAGGCCCAAGAGACCCAGTACTTC. Translation: CASSQEWEAQETQYF.

The chain couples TRBV5-4 to TRBJ2-7; 9 positions agree with TRBD1. Germline CDR1 and CDR2: SGHNT and YYREEE (reference sequence). V shed 2 bases and J 4 bases; nucleotides not matched to a gene: 1. This CDR3 has 13 residues. CDR3 region: CASSLQGAYEQYF. Written as DNA, the CDR3 is TGTGCCAGCAGCTTACAGGGGGCGTACGAGCAGTACTTC.

This clonotype was detected many times. The CDR3 is CSAKPIITEAFF. The CDR3 bases are TGCAGTGCCAAACCCATAATCACTGAAGCTTTCTTT. V gene TRBV20-1 combines with J gene TRBJ1-1; D not certain. The CDR3 extends over 12 amino acids. V was shortened by 6 bases and J by 4 bases, with 12 bases between the two germline ends. Per the germline V gene, CDR1 is DFQATT and CDR2 is SNEGSKA (reference sequence).

A word on this clonotype: One end of the junction is discordant with germline, which a read error may explain. This rearrangement joins TRBV7-9 to TRBJ2-5; TRBD2 matches 7 bases. CDR3 length: 13 amino acids. Germline values: CDR1 SEHNR, CDR2 FQNEAQ (reference sequence). CDR3 in DNA: TGTGCCAGCAGCCCGCGGGAGTTAGAGACCCAGCACTTC. This encodes CASSPRELETQHF.

The count of this clonotype is one. The genes are TRBV24-1 and TRBJ2-3; D is unresolved. Looked up from germline, CDR1 is KGHDR and CDR2 is SFDVKD. The CDR3 is 16 residues long. V gave up 3 bases and J gave up 2 bases, with 14 bases separating them. CDR3 sequence: CATSDVRSRYTDTQYF. As DNA, the CDR3 is TGTGCCACCAGTGATGTTAGAAGCCGGTACACAGATACGCAGTATTTT.

V gene TRBV7-8 combines with J gene TRBJ1-4; a weak D match, TRBD1 (5 bases). Per germline, CDR1 SGHVS and CDR2 FQNEAQ. Trimming took 2 bases from V and 7 from J, leaving 11 bases between them. CDR3 length: 14 residues. CDR3 amino acids: CASSLYWGGEKLFF. In DNA form, the CDR3 reads TGTGCCAGCAGCTTATATTGGGGCGGTGAAAAACTGTTTTTT.

The chain is built from TRBV28 and TRBJ2-4, with TRBD2 matching over 14 bases. This CDR3 spans 18 amino acids. CDR1 and CDR2 (germline): MDHEN, SYDVKM. The V segment lost 5 bases and the J segment 1 base; nucleotides outside the gene matches: 7. The CDR3: CASSRGLAGARAKNIQYF. The CDR3 DNA follows: TGTGCCAGCAGTAGGGGACTAGCGGGGGCTCGGGCCAAAAACATTCAGTACTTC.

This clonotype appeared many times. CDR3 loop: CASSQVDRGTDTQYF. The CDR3 DNA follows: TGTGCCAGCAGCCAAGTGGACAGGGGAACAGATACGCAGTATTTT. The J gene is TRBJ2-3, the V gene TRBV3-1; 9 bases align to TRBD1. With V trimmed by 1 base and J by 3 bases, 2 bases remained unmatched. Per germline, CDR1 LGHDT and CDR2 YNNKEL (reference sequence). The CDR3 extends over 15 amino acids.

This chain uses TRBV7-9 with TRBJ2-1; 10 bases are a match to TRBD2. Trimming at V came to 1 base and at J to 9 bases, leaving 6 bases not matched to a gene. The CDR3 loop spans 15 amino acids. Germline V gene sequence: CDR1 SEHNR, CDR2 FQNEAQ (reference sequence). The DNA for the CDR3 is TGTGCCAGCAGCTTAGGTCTAGCGGGAGTGGGTGAGCAGTTCTTC. Its protein product is CASSLGLAGVGEQFF.

In its sample, this clonotype was seen a few times. This rearrangement joins TRBV13 to TRBJ2-2; D may be TRBD2 (5 bases). CDR1 and CDR2 from the germline V gene are PRHDT and FYEKMQ (reference sequence). This CDR3 has 14 amino acids. Trimming left V 3 bases short and J 1 base short, with 6 bases between. The DNA for the CDR3 is TGTGCCAGCAGCTTCGGGAAGAACACCGGGGAGCTGTTTTTT. It specifies CASSFGKNTGELFF.

This clonotype was detected only a few times. The chain links TRBV3-1 to TRBJ1-5; tentatively, D is TRBD1 (5 bases). The CDR3 spans 15 residues. Germline V gives CDR1 LGHDT, CDR2 YNNKEL (reference sequence). V was shortened by 3 bases and J by 0 bases, with 9 bases between the two germline ends. The CDR3 DNA follows: TGTGCCAGCAGCCAGGGGGAGTATAGCAATCAGCCCCAGCATTTT. This gives the protein CASSQGEYSNQPQHF.

This clonotype was detected many times. The J gene is TRBJ2-5, the V gene TRBV28; 7 nucleotides match TRBD1. After removal of 3 bases from V and 0 bases from J, the junction contained 10 bases not matched to a gene. This CDR3 comprises 17 residues. CDR1 is MDHEN and CDR2 is SYDVKM in the germline V gene. The CDR3 DNA follows: TGTGCCAGCAGTTTTAGCCCAGGGACAGACAACCAAGAGACCCAGTACTTC. This codes for CASSFSPGTDNQETQYF.

This chain links TRBV20-1 with TRBJ1-2, with a weak D call TRBD1 (5 bases). With 5 bases removed from V and 7 bases from J, the gap between germline ends came to 8 bases. This CDR3 has 10 residues. Germline CDR1 and CDR2: DFQATT and SNEGSKA (reference sequence). The CDR3 loop reads CSAHQGGYTF. The CDR3 DNA reads TGCAGTGCTCATCAGGGTGGCTACACCTTC.

This clonotype appeared a few times. The gene calls are TRBV6-1 and TRBJ2-1; weak D call: TRBD2 (5 bases). Trimming took 5 bases from V and 7 from J, leaving 12 bases between them. This CDR3 has 13 amino acids. Germline V gene data show CDR1 as MNHNS and CDR2 as SASEGT. The CDR3 loop is CASSPPGWNEQFF. CDR3 coding DNA: TGTGCCAGCAGTCCCCCGGGGTGGAATGAGCAGTTCTTC.

This chain joins TRBV21-1 and TRBJ2-1; whether TRBD2, the table's D call, matches the DNA was not checked. TRBV21-1 is labeled a pseudogene. This CDR3 has 15 amino acids. This chain's CDR3 is CASGGRGLAGGRQFF. CDR3 sequence (DNA): TGTGCCAGCGGGGGCCGAGGACTAGCGGGGGGGCGGCAGTTCTTC.